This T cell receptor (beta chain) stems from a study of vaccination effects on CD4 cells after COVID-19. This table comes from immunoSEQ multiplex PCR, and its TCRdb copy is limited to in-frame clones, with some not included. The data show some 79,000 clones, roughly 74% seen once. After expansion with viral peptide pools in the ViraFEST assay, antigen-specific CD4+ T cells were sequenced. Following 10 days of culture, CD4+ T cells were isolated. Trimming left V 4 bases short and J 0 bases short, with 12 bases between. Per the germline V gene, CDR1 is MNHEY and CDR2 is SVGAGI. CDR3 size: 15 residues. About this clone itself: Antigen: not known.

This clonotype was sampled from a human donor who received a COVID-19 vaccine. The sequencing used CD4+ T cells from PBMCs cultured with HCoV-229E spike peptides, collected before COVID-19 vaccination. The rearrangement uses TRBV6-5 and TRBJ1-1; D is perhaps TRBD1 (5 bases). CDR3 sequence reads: CASSFSTAMNTEAFF. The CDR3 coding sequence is TGTGCCAGCAGTTTTTCGACAGCCATGAACACTGAAGCTTTCTTT.